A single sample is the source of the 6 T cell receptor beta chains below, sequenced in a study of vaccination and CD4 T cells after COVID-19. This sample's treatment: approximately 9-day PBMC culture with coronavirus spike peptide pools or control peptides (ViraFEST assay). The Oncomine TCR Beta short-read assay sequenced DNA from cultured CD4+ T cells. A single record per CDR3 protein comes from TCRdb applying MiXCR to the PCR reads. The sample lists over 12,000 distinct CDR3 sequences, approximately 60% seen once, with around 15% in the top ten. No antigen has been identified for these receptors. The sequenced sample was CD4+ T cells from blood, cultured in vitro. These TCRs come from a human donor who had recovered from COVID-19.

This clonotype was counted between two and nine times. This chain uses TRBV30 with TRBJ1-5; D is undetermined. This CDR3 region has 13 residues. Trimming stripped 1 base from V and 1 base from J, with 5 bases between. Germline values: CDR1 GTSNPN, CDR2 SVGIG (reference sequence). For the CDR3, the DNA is TGTGCCTGGAGTGGGCAGAGCAATCAGCCCCAGCATTTT. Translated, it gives CAWSGQSNQPQHF.

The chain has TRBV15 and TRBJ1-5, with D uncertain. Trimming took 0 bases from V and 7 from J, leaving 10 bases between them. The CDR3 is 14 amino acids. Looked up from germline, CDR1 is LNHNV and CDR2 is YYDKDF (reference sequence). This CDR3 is CATSRDMVGQPQHF. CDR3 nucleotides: TGTGCCACCAGCAGAGATATGGTGGGCCAGCCCCAGCATTTT.

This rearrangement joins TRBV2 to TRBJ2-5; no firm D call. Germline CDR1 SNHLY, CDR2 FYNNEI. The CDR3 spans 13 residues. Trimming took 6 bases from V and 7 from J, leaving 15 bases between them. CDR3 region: CASRITEVGTQYF. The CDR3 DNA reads TGTGCCAGCAGGATAACAGAGGTTGGGACCCAGTACTTC.

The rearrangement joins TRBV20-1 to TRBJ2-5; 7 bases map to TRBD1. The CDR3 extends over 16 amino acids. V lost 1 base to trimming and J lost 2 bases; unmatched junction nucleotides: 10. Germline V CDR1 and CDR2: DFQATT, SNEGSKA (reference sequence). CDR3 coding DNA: TGCAGTGCTAGAGGTCAGACAGGGAACCGGCAAGAGACCCAGTACTTC. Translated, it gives CSARGQTGNRQETQYF.

For the CDR3, the DNA is TGTGCCAGCAGCTTAGCGTATGTAGGACAGGGTGCCTACGAGCAGTACTTC. It translates to CASSLAYVGQGAYEQYF. The J gene is TRBJ2-7, the V gene TRBV7-9; 8 bases align to TRBD1. With 0 bases clipped from V and 2 bases from J, the junction kept 9 bases outside the gene matches. Germline assignment: CDR1 SEHNR and CDR2 FQNEAQ (reference sequence). CDR3 length: 17 residues.

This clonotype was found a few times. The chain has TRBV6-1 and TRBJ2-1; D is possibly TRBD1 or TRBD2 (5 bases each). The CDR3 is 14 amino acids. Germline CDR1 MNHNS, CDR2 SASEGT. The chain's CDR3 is CALKGPAGYNEQFF. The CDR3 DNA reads TGTGCTCTCAAGGGGCCCGCGGGTTACAATGAGCAGTTCTTC.